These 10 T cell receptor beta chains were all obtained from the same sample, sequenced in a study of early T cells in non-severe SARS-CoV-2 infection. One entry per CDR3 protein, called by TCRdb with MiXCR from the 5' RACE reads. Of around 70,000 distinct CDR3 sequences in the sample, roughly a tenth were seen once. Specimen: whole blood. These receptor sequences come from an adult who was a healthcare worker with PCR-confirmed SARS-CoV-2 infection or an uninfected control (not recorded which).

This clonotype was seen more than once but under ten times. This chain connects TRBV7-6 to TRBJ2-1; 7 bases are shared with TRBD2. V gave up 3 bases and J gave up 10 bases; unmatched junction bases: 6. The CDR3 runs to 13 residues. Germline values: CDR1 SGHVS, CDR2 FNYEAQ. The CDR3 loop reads CASSFRTREEQFF. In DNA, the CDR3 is TGTGCCAGCAGCTTCCGGACTAGAGAAGAGCAGTTCTTC.

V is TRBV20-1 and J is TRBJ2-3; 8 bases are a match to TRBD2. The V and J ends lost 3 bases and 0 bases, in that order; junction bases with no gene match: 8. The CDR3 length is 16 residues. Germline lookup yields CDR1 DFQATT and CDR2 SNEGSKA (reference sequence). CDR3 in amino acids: CSASGLAGTSTDTQYF. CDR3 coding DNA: TGCAGTGCTAGTGGATTAGCGGGGACTAGCACAGATACGCAGTATTTT.

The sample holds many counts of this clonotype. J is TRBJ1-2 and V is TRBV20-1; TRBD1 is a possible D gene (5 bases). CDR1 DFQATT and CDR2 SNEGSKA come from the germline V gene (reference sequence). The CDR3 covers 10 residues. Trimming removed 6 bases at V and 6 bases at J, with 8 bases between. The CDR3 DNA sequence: TGCAGTGCACAGGAGCATGGCTACACCTTC. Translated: CSAQEHGYTF.

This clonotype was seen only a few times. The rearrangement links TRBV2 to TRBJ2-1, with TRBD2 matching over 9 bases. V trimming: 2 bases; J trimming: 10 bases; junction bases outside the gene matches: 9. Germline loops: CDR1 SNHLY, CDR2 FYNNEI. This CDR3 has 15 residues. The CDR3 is CASSEYAGGVREQFF. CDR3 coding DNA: TGTGCCAGCAGTGAATATGCGGGAGGGGTCAGGGAGCAGTTCTTC.

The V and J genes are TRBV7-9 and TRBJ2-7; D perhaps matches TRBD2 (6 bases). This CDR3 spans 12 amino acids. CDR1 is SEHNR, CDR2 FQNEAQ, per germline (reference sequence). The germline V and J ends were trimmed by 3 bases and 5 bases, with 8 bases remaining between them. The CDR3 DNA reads TGTGCCAGCAGCTTTAGCGGCGACGAGCAGTACTTC. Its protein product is CASSFSGDEQYF.

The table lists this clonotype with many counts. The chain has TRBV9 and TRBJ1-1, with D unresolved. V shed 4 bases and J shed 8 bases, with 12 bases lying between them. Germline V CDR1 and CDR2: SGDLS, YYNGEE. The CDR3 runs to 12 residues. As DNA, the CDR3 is TGTGCCAGCAGCCCGGCAGTCGGGGAAGCTTTCTTT. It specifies CASSPAVGEAFF.

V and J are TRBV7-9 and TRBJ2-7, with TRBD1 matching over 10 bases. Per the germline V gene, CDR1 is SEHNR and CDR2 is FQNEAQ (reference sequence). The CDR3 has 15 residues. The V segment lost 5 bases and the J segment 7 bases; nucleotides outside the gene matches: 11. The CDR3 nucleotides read TGTGCCAGCAGCCCCCGACAGGGGGCCTCTCGAGAGCAGTACTTC. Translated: CASSPRQGASREQYF.

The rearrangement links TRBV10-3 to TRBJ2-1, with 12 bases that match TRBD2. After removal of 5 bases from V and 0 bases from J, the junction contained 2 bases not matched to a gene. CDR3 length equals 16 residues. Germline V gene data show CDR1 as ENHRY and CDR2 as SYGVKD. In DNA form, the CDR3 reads TGTGCCATCAGTTCGACTAGCGGGAGCTCCTACAATGAGCAGTTCTTC. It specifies CAISSTSGSSYNEQFF.

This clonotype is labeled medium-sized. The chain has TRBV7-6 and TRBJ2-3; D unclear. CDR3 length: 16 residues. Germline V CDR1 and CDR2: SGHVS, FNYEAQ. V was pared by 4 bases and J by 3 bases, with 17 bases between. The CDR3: CASSSLPRWNTDTQYF. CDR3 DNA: TGTGCCAGCAGCTCACTCCCCCGTTGGAATACAGATACGCAGTATTTT. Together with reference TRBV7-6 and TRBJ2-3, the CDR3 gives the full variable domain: GAGVSQSPRYKVTKRGQDVALRCDPISGHVSLYWYRQALGQGPEFLTYFNYEAQQDKSGLPNDRFSAERPEGSISTLTIQRTEQRDSAMYRCASSSLPRWNTDTQYFGPGTRLTVL.

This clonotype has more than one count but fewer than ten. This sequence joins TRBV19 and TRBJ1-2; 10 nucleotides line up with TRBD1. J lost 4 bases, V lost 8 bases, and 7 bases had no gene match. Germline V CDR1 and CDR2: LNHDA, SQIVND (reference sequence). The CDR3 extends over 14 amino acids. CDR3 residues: CASGRDRGLYGYTF. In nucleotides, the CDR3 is TGTGCCAGTGGTCGAGACAGGGGGCTCTATGGCTACACCTTC.